The clone carrying this T cell receptor beta chain was picked up a small number of times. The target antigen is unknown. The data belong to a study of identical twins' blood T cells. There are 14 residues in the CDR3. Trimming took off 4 bases at V and 3 bases at J, with 11 bases between the two ends. Per germline, CDR1 LGHDT and CDR2 YNNKEL (reference sequence). Broader study findings: Each donor's most abundant TCRbeta clonotypes shared more CDR3 sequences with her twin than unrelated donors.

Authors' methods: Each donor had about 85,000 to nearly 500,000 clonotypes. TCRdb re-called the 5' RACE reads with MiXCR, one entry per CDR3 protein. V and J calls and clone size were set by TCRdb, not the authors. Of around 380,000 distinct CDR3 sequences in the sample, over 25% were seen once. Sequencing was done on a sample of PBMCs. This receptor was taken from a woman between 18 and 49 years old in good health. The chain carries TRBV3-1 and TRBJ2-3, with D tentatively TRBD2 (5 bases). The CDR3: CASSPSSGTDTQYF. The CDR3 coding sequence is TGTGCCAGCAGCCCCTCCAGCGGTACAGATACGCAGTATTTT.